Below are 26 T cell receptor beta chains sequenced from a single sample in a study of T cells in Graves' hyperthyroidism and ophthalmopathy. The source material, RNA transcripts, was used to amplify TCR beta CDR3 regions. The HTBI primer set served for first-round RT-PCR of the TCR CDR3. TCRdb re-analysed the multiplex PCR reads in MiXCR, keeping a single row per CDR3 protein. The sample carries more than 550,000 distinct CDR3 sequences, just under 45% recorded once. Sample: peripheral blood or thyroid tissue (not recorded which). These receptors all come from an adult man with Graves' disease, either hyperthyroidism or ophthalmopathy (not recorded which).

This clonotype was counted at least ten times. The CDR3 sequence is CASSSLQGQETQYF. The CDR3 nucleotides are TGTGCCAGCAGCTCATTACAGGGGCAAGAGACCCAGTACTTC. V is TRBV7-9 and J is TRBJ2-5; the match to TRBD1 covers 7 bases. Trimming took 4 bases from V and 2 from J; bases not matched to a gene: 4. This CDR3 spans 14 amino acids. CDR1 and CDR2 from the germline V gene are SEHNR and FQNEAQ (reference sequence).

The chain is built from TRBV20-1 and TRBJ1-4; the match to TRBD1 covers 7 bases. Losses at the gene ends were 3 bases for V and 4 bases for J; bases not matched to a gene: 8. This CDR3 spans 15 amino acids. Per the germline V gene, CDR1 is DFQATT and CDR2 is SNEGSKA (reference sequence). Here the CDR3 reads CSARSGTAINEKLFF. The CDR3 bases are TGCAGTGCTAGGTCTGGGACAGCCATTAATGAAAAACTGTTTTTT.

This clonotype was detected a few times. The chain employs TRBV20-1 and TRBJ1-6; tentatively, D is TRBD1 (6 bases). V gave up 5 bases and J gave up 6 bases, with 11 bases separating them. This CDR3 region has 13 residues. The germline V gene has CDR1 DFQATT and CDR2 SNEGSKA (reference sequence). Written as DNA, the CDR3 is TGCAGTGCTCCGGGACAAACTAATTCACCCCTCCACTTT. Its translation: CSAPGQTNSPLHF.

This clonotype was found many times. This sequence joins TRBV7-6 and TRBJ1-1; 8 bases align to TRBD1. V lost 5 bases to trimming and J lost 12 bases; unmatched junction nucleotides: 17. CDR1 SGHVS and CDR2 FNYEAQ come from the germline V gene. CDR3 length equals 15 residues. CDR3 in DNA: TGTGCCAGCAGCCAGACCCCGGGACAGGAGACTGCGACTTTCTTT. Amino acid sequence: CASSQTPGQETATFF. The entire variable domain, with the rest obtained from reference TRBV7-6 and TRBJ1-1, is as follows: GAGVSQSPRYKVTKRGQDVALRCDPISGHVSLYWYRQALGQGPEFLTYFNYEAQQDKSGLPNDRFSAERPEGSISTLTIQRTEQRDSAMYRCASSQTPGQETATFFGQGTRLTVV.

This sequence joins TRBV7-9 and TRBJ1-5; 9 bases are a match to TRBD1. This CDR3 has 15 residues. CDR1 is SEHNR and CDR2 is FQNEAQ in the germline V gene (reference sequence). V shed 5 bases and J 5 bases; nucleotides not matched to a gene: 7. CDR3 coding DNA: TGTGCCAGCAGCGCTAGACAGGGGGAGGATCAGCCCCAGCATTTT. This codes for CASSARQGEDQPQHF.

The rearrangement links TRBV20-1 to TRBJ1-1; 7 bases are a match to TRBD1. Germline V CDR1 and CDR2: DFQATT, SNEGSKA (reference sequence). V lost 1 base and J lost 1; bases outside the gene matches: 3. This CDR3 has 14 residues. The chain's CDR3 is CSARGGGTNTEAFF. The CDR3 region has the DNA TGCAGTGCTAGAGGAGGGGGCACGAACACTGAAGCTTTCTTT.

The chain links TRBV29-1 to TRBJ2-7; no clear D. V lost 3 bases and J 3 bases, leaving 6 bases between the germline ends. Germline V lookup: CDR1 SQVTM, CDR2 ANQGSEA. CDR3 length: 11 residues. CDR3 sequence: CSVDTVYEQYF. Written as DNA, the CDR3 is TGCAGCGTTGATACAGTCTACGAGCAGTACTTC.

This CDR3 reads CASSSAGEETQYF. The CDR3 coding sequence is TGTGCCAGCAGCTCAGCCGGGGAAGAGACCCAGTACTTC. The J gene is TRBJ2-5, the V gene TRBV7-6, with TRBD2 as a possible D gene (5 bases). The V end lost 4 bases, the J end lost 3 bases, and 9 bases lay between the germline ends. The CDR3 has 13 residues. Germline CDR1 reads SGHVS; CDR2 reads FNYEAQ. Together with reference TRBV7-6 and TRBJ2-5, the CDR3 gives the full variable domain: GAGVSQSPRYKVTKRGQDVALRCDPISGHVSLYWYRQALGQGPEFLTYFNYEAQQDKSGLPNDRFSAERPEGSISTLTIQRTEQRDSAMYRCASSSAGEETQYFGPGTRLLVL.

Ten or more counts support this clonotype. V is TRBV5-4 and J is TRBJ1-6; 7 bases match TRBD1. V trimming: 0 bases; J trimming: 7 bases; junction bases outside the gene matches: 4. The germline V gene has CDR1 SGHNT and CDR2 YYREEE (reference sequence). This CDR3 comprises 15 residues. DNA of the CDR3: TGTGCCAGCAGCTTGGATGCAGGGGGGAATTCACCCCTCCACTTT. The encoded protein is CASSLDAGGNSPLHF. Complete variable domain (other parts from reference TRBV5-4 and TRBJ1-6): ETGVTQSPTHLIKTRGQQVTLRCSSQSGHNTVSWYQQALGQGPQFIFQYYREEENGRGNFPPRFSGLQFPNYSSELNVNALELDDSALYLCASSLDAGGNSPLHFGNGTRLTVT.

This clonotype appeared a few times. The J gene is TRBJ1-1, the V gene TRBV5-1, with D possibly being TRBD1 (5 bases). The CDR3 consists of 14 residues. Trimming took 3 bases from V and 4 from J, leaving 13 bases between them. Germline values: CDR1 SGHRS, CDR2 YFSETQ. The CDR3 bases are TGCGCCAGCAGCTCTACCGGACAAATCACTGAAGCTTTCTTT. Its translation is CASSSTGQITEAFF.

This sequence joins TRBV7-8 and TRBJ1-1; D remains ambiguous. CDR1 and CDR2 from the germline V gene are SGHVS and FQNEAQ. The CDR3 contains 10 residues. In DNA form, the CDR3 reads TGTGCTAGAGGGCAACTTGAAGCTTTCTTT. Translation gives CARGQLEAFF.

This clonotype has just a few counts. Here the CDR3 reads CASSLGGELGDEQYF. Here the CDR3 DNA reads TGTGCCAGCAGCTTAGGCGGGGAGCTTGGGGACGAGCAGTACTTC. The chain recombines TRBV7-2 with TRBJ2-7, with D perhaps matching TRBD2 (6 bases). The CDR3 runs to 15 residues. The germline CDR1 and CDR2 sequences are SGHTA and FQGNSA. Trimming took off 1 base at V and 5 bases at J, with 15 bases between the two ends.

The rearrangement uses TRBV29-1 and TRBJ1-2, with 10 positions matching TRBD1. V was clipped by 8 bases and J by 4 bases; unmatched bases: 19. The CDR3 contains 17 residues. The germline V gene encodes CDR1 SQVTM and CDR2 ANQGSEA. The CDR3 DNA sequence: TGCAGCACCCTAAACCGGGACAGGGGCGATGCGGGCTATGGCTACACCTTC. Translation: CSTLNRDRGDAGYGYTF.

In its sample, this clonotype was seen a few times. DNA for the CDR3: TGTGCCAGCAGTTTTTCCGGGACGGCTTTGAACACTGAAGCTTTCTTT. Residues: CASSFSGTALNTEAFF. The chain employs TRBV12-3 or TRBV12-4 and TRBJ1-1, with a possible D match to TRBD1 (5 bases). The CDR3 runs to 16 residues. Trimming cost V 3 bases and J 0 bases, with 14 bases left between them.

This clonotype was picked up many times. This chain links TRBV12-3 or TRBV12-4 with TRBJ1-2, with 7 bases lining up with TRBD1. The CDR3 is made up of 14 amino acids. J gave up 4 bases and V 0 bases, and 2 bases lay outside the gene matches. The CDR3 DNA is TGTGCCAGCAGTTTAGCAGGGGGCAGCTATGGCTACACCTTC. Its protein is CASSLAGGSYGYTF.

This rearrangement joins TRBV20-1 to TRBJ1-2; 11 nucleotides align to TRBD1. J lost 4 bases, V lost 3 bases, and 10 bases had no gene match. The CDR3 spans 16 residues. Germline V gene sequence: CDR1 DFQATT, CDR2 SNEGSKA (reference sequence). The CDR3 protein is CSASQPGQGASYGYTF. Here the CDR3 DNA reads TGCAGTGCTAGCCAGCCTGGACAGGGGGCGAGCTATGGCTACACCTTC.

The chain carries TRBV7-9 and TRBJ2-7; D uncertain. CDR1 and CDR2 (germline): SEHNR, FQNEAQ (reference sequence). Trimming shortened V by 6 bases and J by 3 bases, and 9 bases separated the two germline ends. The CDR3 is 12 amino acids. The CDR3 DNA sequence: TGTGCCAGCAGTTTAATCGGCTACGAGCAGTACTTC. This translates into CASSLIGYEQYF.

The chain joins TRBV25-1 to TRBJ1-1; 9 bases are a match to TRBD1. Germline V gene lookup returns CDR1 MGHDK and CDR2 SYGVNS. This CDR3 is 12 amino acids long. With V trimmed by 8 bases and J by 9 bases, 7 bases remained unmatched. This CDR3 reads CASRDRELQAFF. In DNA, the CDR3 is TGTGCCAGCCGGGACAGGGAACTTCAAGCTTTCTTT.

The chain employs TRBV24-1 and TRBJ1-5; tentatively, D is TRBD1 (5 bases). Trimming took 5 bases from V and 5 from J, leaving 12 bases between them. This CDR3 contains 14 residues. The germline CDR1 and CDR2 sequences are KGHDR and SFDVKD. The CDR3 here is CATSAAGLYQPQHF. The CDR3 DNA is TGTGCCACCAGTGCAGCAGGGCTGTATCAGCCCCAGCATTTT.

Only one count was recorded for this clonotype. This chain uses TRBV9 with TRBJ2-2, with a possible D match to TRBD2 (7 bases). CDR1 is SGDLS, CDR2 YYNGEE, per germline. V was pared by 4 bases and J by 5 bases, with 18 bases between. This CDR3 comprises 16 residues. The CDR3 protein is CASSQVGGAVTGELFF. In DNA, the CDR3 is TGTGCCAGCAGCCAAGTAGGGGGGGCCGTGACCGGGGAGCTGTTTTTT.

This clonotype has just one count. This sequence joins TRBV10-3 and TRBJ2-1; the match to TRBD2 covers 9 bases. With 0 bases clipped from V and 0 bases from J, the junction kept 12 bases outside the gene matches. CDR3 length: 20 amino acids. Germline loops: CDR1 ENHRY, CDR2 SYGVKD. The CDR3 is CAISESAGGSAHSSYNEQFF. The CDR3 bases are TGTGCCATCAGTGAGTCAGCGGGAGGTAGCGCCCACAGCTCCTACAATGAGCAGTTCTTC.

CDR3 bases: TGCAGCGTGGTGACAGGGGGCAATGAAAAACTGTTTTTT. Translation gives CSVVTGGNEKLFF. The rearrangement joins TRBV29-1 to TRBJ1-4, with TRBD1 matching 10 bases. V trimming: 6 bases; J trimming: 5 bases; junction bases outside the gene matches: 3. This CDR3 spans 13 amino acids. Per germline, CDR1 SQVTM and CDR2 ANQGSEA.

This clonotype showed up just a few times. A junction boundary mismatches the germline segment, possibly from a read error. V is TRBV5-4 and J is TRBJ1-1; no reliable D call. This CDR3 comprises 15 residues. The germline V gene has CDR1 SGHNT and CDR2 YYREEE (reference sequence). DNA of the CDR3: TGCGCCAGCAGCCAAGGATGGGAATTGGGCACTGAAGCTTTCTTT. Translated, it gives CASSQGWELGTEAFF.

This clonotype was counted only a few times. The CDR3 protein is CASSAKAANSPLHF. The CDR3 region has the DNA TGTGCCAGCAGTGCTAAGGCAGCGAATTCACCCCTCCACTTT. The chain uses TRBV25-1 and TRBJ1-6; D is undetermined. V was clipped by 4 bases and J by 7 bases, with 11 bases between them. Germline V lookup: CDR1 MGHDK, CDR2 SYGVNS. This CDR3 spans 14 amino acids.

This clonotype was observed a few times. This chain uses TRBV12-3 or TRBV12-4 with TRBJ1-5; TRBD1 matches 9 bases. Trimming took 6 bases from V and 6 from J; bases not matched to a gene: 6. This CDR3 spans 14 amino acids. CDR3 DNA: TGTGCCAGCAGATCACAGGGGGCGCGTCAGCCCCAGCATTTT. This codes for CASRSQGARQPQHF.

This clonotype was seen more than once but under ten times. V gene TRBV7-8 combines with J gene TRBJ1-6; 10 nucleotides line up with TRBD1. The CDR3 covers 14 residues. The ends lost 5 bases at V and 10 bases at J; junction bases unmatched: 5. Per germline, CDR1 SGHVS and CDR2 FQNEAQ. Here the CDR3 DNA reads TGTGCCAGCAGCCAAGGGACAGGGGTCTCACCCCTCCACTTT. As protein: CASSQGTGVSPLHF.